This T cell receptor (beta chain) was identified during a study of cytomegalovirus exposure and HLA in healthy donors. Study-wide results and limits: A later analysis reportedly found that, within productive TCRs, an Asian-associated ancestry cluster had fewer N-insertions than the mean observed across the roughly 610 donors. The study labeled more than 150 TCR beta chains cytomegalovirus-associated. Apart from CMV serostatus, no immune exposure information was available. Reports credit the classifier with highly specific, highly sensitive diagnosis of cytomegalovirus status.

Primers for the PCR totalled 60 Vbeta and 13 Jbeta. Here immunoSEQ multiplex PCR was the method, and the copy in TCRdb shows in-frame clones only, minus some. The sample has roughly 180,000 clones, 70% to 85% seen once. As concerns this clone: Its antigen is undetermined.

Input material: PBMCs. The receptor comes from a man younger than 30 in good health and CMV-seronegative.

The CDR3 DNA is TGTGCCAGCAGCCGCCGCCCCGGGACTTCCTACGAGCAGTACTTC. It yields the protein CASSRRPGTSYEQYF. The chain employs TRBV14 and TRBJ2-7, with D tentatively TRBD2 (6 bases). Deletions cut 4 bases from V and 1 base from J, with 14 bases between. CDR1 SGHDN and CDR2 FVKESK come from the germline V gene. There are 15 residues in the CDR3.